This T cell receptor (beta chain) was identified in a study of shared clonotypes between healthy human individuals. Sorted subsets were amplified in replicate PCRs using around 220 ng DNA, around 30,000 T cell genomes. Assay: immunoSEQ multiplex PCR; the TCRdb copy retains only in-frame clones and omits some. Of over 750,000 clones listed, just over 95% were seen once; the top ten hold about 0.25%. CD8 cells classed as naive were CD45RO-negative and positively selected for CCR7, excluding terminally differentiated effector memory CD45RA+ cells. Study-level points and caveats: Clonotypes not shared had lower generation probabilities than those common to all four donors.

CDR1 MNHEY and CDR2 SVGAGI come from the germline V gene. Trimming pared 8 bases from V and 2 bases from J, leaving 12 bases between. The CDR3 extends over 14 amino acids. Comment on this clone: Its antigen remains unknown.

The sequencing input was naive CD8+ T cells sorted from blood. The source of this sequence is a man aged 25 to 45 in good health. The chain recombines TRBV6-5 with TRBJ2-2; perhaps TRBD1 as D (6 bases). Here the CDR3 DNA reads TGTGCCAGCGGGGACGGGACAAACACCGGGGAGCTGTTTTTT. It codes for CASGDGTNTGELFF.